These 8 T cell receptor beta chains share one sample of origin, sequenced in a study of blood T cell repertoires in COVID-19. Produced via immunoSEQ multiplex PCR; TCRdb's table is partial and in-frame only. This sample has a few hundred thousand clones, with 65% to 90% found just once. The sequencing sample was made of peripheral blood. These receptors all stem from a woman in her seventies with COVID-19, enrolled during active disease.

The chain has TRBV2 and TRBJ1-1, with 10 bases matching TRBD1. The germline V gene has CDR1 SNHLY and CDR2 FYNNEI. Trimming at V came to 7 bases and at J to 5 bases, leaving 10 bases not matched to a gene. The CDR3 spans 15 residues. CDR3 protein: CASTGTGASRTEAFF. In DNA form, the CDR3 reads TGTGCCAGCACCGGGACAGGGGCCTCGCGGACTGAAGCTTTCTTT.

The chain links TRBV3-1 (or the pseudogene TRBV3-2) to TRBJ2-3, with TRBD2 as a possible D gene (6 bases). Looked up from germline, CDR1 is LGHDT and CDR2 is YNNKEL (reference sequence). The CDR3 has 14 residues. Trimming removed 2 bases from V and 9 bases from J, with 15 bases in between. The DNA of the CDR3 is TGTGCCAGCAGCCAAATCCCGGGAGCCTGGACGCAGTATTTT. Residues: CASSQIPGAWTQYF.

The rearrangement links TRBV12-5 to TRBJ1-6; D is uncertain. V was pared by 0 bases and J by 9 bases, with 18 bases between. CDR1 and CDR2 (germline): LGHNT, FRNRAP. The CDR3 length is 17 residues. In nucleotides, the CDR3 is TGTGCTAGTGGTTTGGTACTCGTCAGTCTAAGGAGTTCACCCCTCCACTTT. Its translation is CASGLVLVSLRSSPLHF.

The chain employs TRBV24-1 and TRBJ2-5; TRBD1 agrees at 8 bases. Germline CDR1 and CDR2: KGHDR and SFDVKD. The V segment lost 9 bases and the J segment 2 bases; nucleotides outside the gene matches: 7. The CDR3 runs to 14 residues. The CDR3 region has the DNA TGTGCCACCGGACAGGGAGGTGGGCAAGAGACCCAGTACTTC. This sequence encodes CATGQGGGQETQYF.

The chain combines TRBV5-1 with TRBJ1-4; D perhaps matches TRBD1 (5 bases). Germline lookup yields CDR1 SGHRS and CDR2 YFSETQ. The CDR3 runs 15 residues. Trimming removed 0 bases from V and 5 bases from J, with 11 bases in between. CDR3: CASSLAEGLNEKLFF. The CDR3 DNA is TGCGCCAGCAGCTTGGCCGAGGGACTCAATGAAAAACTGTTTTTT.

V usage is TRBV29-1 and J usage is TRBJ2-1; 10 positions agree with TRBD1. The CDR3 loop spans 14 amino acids. CDR1 and CDR2 from the germline V gene are SQVTM and ANQGSEA. Losses at the gene ends were 6 bases for V and 7 bases for J; bases not matched to a gene: 9. Here the CDR3 DNA reads TGCAGCGTCTTCGAACGGGACAGGGGTAATGAGCAGTTCTTC. Residues: CSVFERDRGNEQFF.

V is TRBV27 and J is TRBJ1-5, with D possibly being TRBD1 (5 bases). This CDR3 has 15 amino acids. Trimming removed 0 bases at V and 7 bases at J, with 13 bases between. Per the germline V gene, CDR1 is MNHEY and CDR2 is SMNVEV (reference sequence). This CDR3 reads CASSLSWVTGQPQHF. Written as DNA, the CDR3 is TGTGCCAGCAGTTTATCTTGGGTCACAGGACAGCCCCAGCATTTT.

This clone was recorded once. This chain uses TRBV19 with TRBJ2-2, with a possible D match to TRBD1 (5 bases). Per the germline V gene, CDR1 is LNHDA and CDR2 is SQIVND (reference sequence). The CDR3 sequence is 14 residues long. Trimming took 5 bases from V and 2 from J, leaving 9 bases between them. The CDR3 nucleotides read TGTGCCAGTAGTCCCCAGGGAAACACCGGGGAGCTGTTTTTT. It specifies CASSPQGNTGELFF.